The text below deals with one TCR beta chain. The antigen is not known. TCRdb passed the reads through MiXCR, listing each CDR3 protein once. The sample gives some 480,000 distinct CDR3 sequences, around 30% of which show up once; about a sixth is in the top ten. These data belong to a study of T cell repertoires in cytomegalovirus infection. Study background: Recently identified HLA-C-restricted and well-studied HLA-B-restricted CMV epitopes were used.

Study-wide findings and caveats: Ex vivo responses were dominated by HLA-C-restricted CMV-specific TCR beta clonotypes.

The CDR3 is 17 residues long. V lost 5 bases and J lost 3, with 20 bases in between. CDR1 is MDHEN, CDR2 SYDVKM, per germline. The source material was cultured PBMCs, sampled from culture after CMV antigen stimulation. The gene calls are TRBV28 and TRBJ2-4, with a possible D match to TRBD2 (5 bases). This TCR was recovered from a human donor in good health (CMV status not recorded). Some clones in this sample may be carry-over from other donors' samples. CDR3 bases: TGTGCCAGCAGTGACTGGGCCCTCTCTCGGGGCAAAAACATTCAGTACTTC. It yields the protein CASSDWALSRGKNIQYF. The full variable domain, in which reference TRBV28 and TRBJ2-4 provide the parts outside the CDR3, is DVKVTQSSRYLVKRTGEKVFLECVQDMDHENMFWYRQDPGLGLRLIYFSYDVKMKEKGDIPEGYSVSREKKERFSLILESASTNQTSMYLCASSDWALSRGKNIQYFGAGTRLSVL.